One and the same sample provided the 9 T cell receptor beta chains below, sequenced in a study of blood T cell repertoires in COVID-19. Sequencing was performed with immunoSEQ multiplex PCR; in TCRdb, only in-frame clones are kept and a portion is missing. The profile shows fewer than 150,000 clones, around nine tenths of them singletons. The sequencing sample was made of peripheral blood. These receptors all stem from a human donor in a cohort sampled during active COVID-19.

The rearrangement links TRBV7-9 to TRBJ2-1; D uncertain. There are 13 residues in the CDR3. Germline V gene sequence: CDR1 SEHNR, CDR2 FQNEAQ (reference sequence). With 3 bases removed from V and 5 bases from J, the gap between germline ends came to 8 bases. CDR3 loop: CASSFDSDNEQFF. CDR3 nucleotides: TGTGCCAGCAGCTTTGACTCGGACAATGAGCAGTTCTTC.

V is TRBV4-1 and J is TRBJ1-1; D call uncertain. Germline CDR1 and CDR2: MGHRA and YSYEKL. The CDR3 has 12 amino acids. Trimming took off 6 bases at V and 0 bases at J, with 5 bases between the two ends. The CDR3 bases are TGCGCCAGCAGTTCCATGAACACTGAAGCTTTCTTT. It specifies CASSSMNTEAFF.

V usage is TRBV2 and J usage is TRBJ1-6; 10 nucleotides match TRBD1. The CDR3 is 14 residues long. With 6 bases clipped from V and 10 bases from J, the junction kept 6 bases outside the gene matches. Germline V gives CDR1 SNHLY, CDR2 FYNNEI. CDR3 region: CASSPRDRGSPLHF. The CDR3 DNA reads as TGTGCCAGCAGCCCCCGGGACAGGGGATCACCCCTCCACTTT.

In its sample, this clone was seen once. This rearrangement joins TRBV10-2 to TRBJ2-6, with TRBD2 matching over 8 bases. The CDR3 length is 16 residues. V dropped 6 bases and J dropped 3; count of bases not matched to a gene: 7. Germline CDR1 WSHSY, CDR2 SAAADI. The CDR3 protein is CASSPGGGSGANVLTF. For the CDR3, the DNA is TGCGCCAGCAGCCCGGGAGGGGGAAGTGGGGCCAACGTCCTGACTTTC.

The J gene is TRBJ2-3, the V gene TRBV28, with 11 positions matching TRBD2. J was trimmed by 5 bases and V by 10 bases; bases with no gene match: 11. The CDR3 loop spans 15 amino acids. CDR1 and CDR2 (germline): MDHEN, SYDVKM. The CDR3 coding sequence is TGTGCCACCTCTCTAGCGGGAGGCCGGGGAGATACGCAGTATTTT. It is translated as CATSLAGGRGDTQYF.

V and J are TRBV28 and TRBJ1-1; D not resolved. V lost 5 bases, J lost 4 bases, and 11 bases lay in between. The CDR3 contains 13 residues. The V gene's germline CDR1 is MDHEN and CDR2 SYDVKM. In nucleotides, the CDR3 is TGTGCCAGCAGTCCTTACTTGCGCACTGAAGCTTTCTTT. Its translation: CASSPYLRTEAFF. Full variable domain (remainder filled in from reference TRBV28 and TRBJ1-1): DVKVTQSSRYLVKRTGEKVFLECVQDMDHENMFWYRQDPGLGLRLIYFSYDVKMKEKGDIPEGYSVSREKKERFSLILESASTNQTSMYLCASSPYLRTEAFFGQGTRLTVV.

V is TRBV7-3 and J is TRBJ1-3; D possibly corresponds to TRBD1 (6 bases). Germline V gene lookup returns CDR1 SGHTA and CDR2 FQGTGA. CDR3 length: 16 amino acids. The V end was cut by 4 bases, the J end by 3 bases, with 16 bases between. The CDR3 bases are TGTGCCAGCAGCTGGGAGGGGGGAAGGTTTGGAAACACCATATATTTT. It translates to CASSWEGGRFGNTIYF.

Here the CDR3 DNA reads TGTGCCTGGAGTGTACTGGGACAGCACAATGAGCAGTTCTTC. This translates into CAWSVLGQHNEQFF. This chain uses TRBV30 with TRBJ2-1; TRBD1 aligns across 7 bases. CDR1 GTSNPN and CDR2 SVGIG come from the germline V gene (reference sequence). V was pared by 0 bases and J by 5 bases, with 4 bases of the junction left unmatched. CDR3 size: 14 residues.

The chain has TRBV28 and TRBJ1-2; 10 nucleotides agree with TRBD1. V gave up 6 bases and J gave up 9 bases; unmatched junction bases: 7. The CDR3 has 13 amino acids. Germline CDR1 and CDR2: MDHEN and SYDVKM. The CDR3 loop is CASRPGQGESYTF. In DNA form, the CDR3 reads TGTGCCAGCAGACCTGGACAGGGGGAAAGCTACACCTTC.